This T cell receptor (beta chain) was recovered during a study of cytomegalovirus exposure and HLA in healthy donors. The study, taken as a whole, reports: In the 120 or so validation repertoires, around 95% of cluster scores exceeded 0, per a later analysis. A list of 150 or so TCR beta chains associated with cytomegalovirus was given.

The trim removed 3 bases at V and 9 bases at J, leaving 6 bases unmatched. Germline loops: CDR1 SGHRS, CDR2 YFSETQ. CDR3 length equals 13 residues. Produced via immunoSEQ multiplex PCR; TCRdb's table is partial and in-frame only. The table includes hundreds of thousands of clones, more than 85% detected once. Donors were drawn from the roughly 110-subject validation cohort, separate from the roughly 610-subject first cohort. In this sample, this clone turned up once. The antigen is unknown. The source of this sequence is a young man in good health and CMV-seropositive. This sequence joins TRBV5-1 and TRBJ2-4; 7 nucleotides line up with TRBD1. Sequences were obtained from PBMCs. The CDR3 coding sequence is TGCGCCAGCAGCTATGACAGGGTGGGCATTCAGTACTTC. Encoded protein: CASSYDRVGIQYF.